These 2 T cell receptor beta chains came from one sample sequenced in a study of sequential checkpoint blockade in melanoma. Treatment given: randomized to nivolumab then ipilimumab (arm A) or the reverse (arm B). Here immunoSEQ multiplex PCR was the method, and the copy in TCRdb shows in-frame clones only, minus some. The sample contains 720 or so clones, under 30% of which appear only once. Sequencing was performed on tumor tissue (inferred from file names), taken from a patient given nivolumab and ipilimumab in sequence. The receptors derive from a human donor with melanoma.

This clone was detected a few times. This chain uses TRBV6-7 with TRBJ1-1; TRBD1 might be the D (6 bases). TRBV6-7 is an ORF for which the function is uncertain. Trimming stripped 6 bases from V and 8 bases from J, with 10 bases between. This CDR3 contains 11 residues. Here the CDR3 DNA reads TGTGCCAGCAGCCACGGGACAGAAGCTTTCTTT. Translated, it gives CASSHGTEAFF.

This chain joins TRBV29-1 and TRBJ2-7, with D possibly matching TRBD1 (6 bases). V was pared by 6 bases and J by 4 bases, with 19 bases between. This CDR3 is built from 14 residues. The germline V gene encodes CDR1 SQVTM and CDR2 ANQGSEA. For the CDR3, the DNA is TGCAGCGTGATACCGGGACACGCAACGTACGAGCAGTACTTC. It codes for CSVIPGHATYEQYF.